A single T cell receptor beta chain is shown here with its context. Its antigen is unknown. Treatment: approximately 18 received Ad26.COV2.S at low or high dose, single or two shots; about 5 received placebo; per-sample allocation not given. Sampling was performed 63 days after the first vaccine or placebo injection. The assay was immunoSEQ multiplex PCR, and TCRdb's table has in-frame clones only and misses some. Of about 470,000 clones listed, 90% were seen once; the top ten hold around 4.5%. The sample belongs to a study of Ad26.COV2.S vaccination and SARS-CoV-2 variants. Study-wide results and caveats: Vaccinees showed greater spike-specific TCR breadth than placebo recipients. Responses of spike-specific T cells (both CD8+ and CD4+) reportedly showed substantial breadth after vaccination.

The junction had 20 bases not matched to a gene; V was cut back by 3 bases and J by 0 bases. Germline CDR1 SGHVS, CDR2 FNYEAQ. CDR3 size: 21 residues. This receptor was taken from a person aged 18-60 years who received the Ad26.COV2.S COVID-19 vaccine or a placebo. The V gene is TRBV7-6, the J gene TRBJ2-7; the match to TRBD2 covers 10 bases. This specimen was peripheral blood, taken in a trial of Ad26.COV2.S vaccine versus placebo. The CDR3 region has the DNA TGTGCCAGCAGCTTCCGAGATCCCCGGACTAGCGGACCGAGGGGCTCCTACGAGCAGTACTTC. Translated: CASSFRDPRTSGPRGSYEQYF.